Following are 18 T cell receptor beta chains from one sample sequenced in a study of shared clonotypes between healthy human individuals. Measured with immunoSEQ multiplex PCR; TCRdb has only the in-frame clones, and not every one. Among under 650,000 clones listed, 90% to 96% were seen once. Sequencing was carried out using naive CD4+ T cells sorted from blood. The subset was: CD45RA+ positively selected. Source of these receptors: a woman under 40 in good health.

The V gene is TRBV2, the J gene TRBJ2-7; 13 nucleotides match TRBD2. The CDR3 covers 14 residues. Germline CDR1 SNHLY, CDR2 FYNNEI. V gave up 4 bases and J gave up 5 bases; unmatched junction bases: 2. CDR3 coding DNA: TGTGCCAGCAGTGGTGGGACTAGCGGGAACGAGCAGTACTTC. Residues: CASSGGTSGNEQYF.

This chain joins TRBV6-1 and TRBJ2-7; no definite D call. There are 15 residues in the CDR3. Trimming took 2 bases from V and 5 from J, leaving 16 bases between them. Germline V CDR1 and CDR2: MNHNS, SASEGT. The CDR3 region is CASSERKGKVHEQYF. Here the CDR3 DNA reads TGTGCCAGCAGTGAACGAAAAGGGAAGGTCCACGAGCAGTACTTC.

The CDR3 DNA is TGTGCCAGCCGCGACACAGGGTCCCACAATGAGCAGTTCTTC. This translates into CASRDTGSHNEQFF. The chain employs TRBV28 and TRBJ2-1; D may be TRBD1 (6 bases). V lost 8 bases, J lost 5 bases, and 16 bases lay in between. Germline lookup yields CDR1 MDHEN and CDR2 SYDVKM. This CDR3 region has 14 residues. The whole variable domain, filled in from reference TRBV28 and TRBJ2-1, reads DVKVTQSSRYLVKRTGEKVFLECVQDMDHENMFWYRQDPGLGLRLIYFSYDVKMKEKGDIPEGYSVSREKKERFSLILESASTNQTSMYLCASRDTGSHNEQFFGPGTRLTVL.

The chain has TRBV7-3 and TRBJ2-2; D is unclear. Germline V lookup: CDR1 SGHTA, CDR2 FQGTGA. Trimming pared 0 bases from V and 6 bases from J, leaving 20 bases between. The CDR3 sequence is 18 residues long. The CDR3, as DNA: TGTGCCAGCAGCTTAACGTGGCTAGGAGTCGGCATCCCCGGGGAGCTGTTTTTT. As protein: CASSLTWLGVGIPGELFF.

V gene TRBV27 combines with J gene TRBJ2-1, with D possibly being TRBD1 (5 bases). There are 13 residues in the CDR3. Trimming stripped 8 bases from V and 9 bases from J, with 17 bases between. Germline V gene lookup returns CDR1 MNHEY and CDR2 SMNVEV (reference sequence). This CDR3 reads CASGEIRVREQFF. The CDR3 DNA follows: TGTGCCAGCGGAGAGATCAGGGTTCGTGAGCAGTTCTTC.

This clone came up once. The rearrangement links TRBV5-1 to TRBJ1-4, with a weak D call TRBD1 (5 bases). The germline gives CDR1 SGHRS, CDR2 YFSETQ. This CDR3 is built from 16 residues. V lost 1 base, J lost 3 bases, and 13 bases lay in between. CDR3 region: CASSLSRAAPNEKLFF. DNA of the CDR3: TGCGCCAGCAGCTTGTCCAGGGCAGCACCTAATGAAAAACTGTTTTTT.

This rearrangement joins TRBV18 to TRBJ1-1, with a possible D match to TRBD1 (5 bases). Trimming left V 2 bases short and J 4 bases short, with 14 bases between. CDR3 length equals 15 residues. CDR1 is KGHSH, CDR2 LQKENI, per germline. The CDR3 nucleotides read TGTGCCAGCTCACCAAGTCAAGGGGAAGCCACTGAAGCTTTCTTT. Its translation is CASSPSQGEATEAFF.

In DNA, the CDR3 is TGTGCCAGCAGTAGTTTTCCTCGCGAGACCCAGTACTTC. The encoded protein is CASSSFPRETQYF. The genes are TRBV6-1 and TRBJ2-5; D gene ambiguous. The CDR3 is made up of 13 amino acids. V lost 5 bases and J 5 bases, leaving 12 bases between the germline ends. Germline CDR1 reads MNHNS; CDR2 reads SASEGT.

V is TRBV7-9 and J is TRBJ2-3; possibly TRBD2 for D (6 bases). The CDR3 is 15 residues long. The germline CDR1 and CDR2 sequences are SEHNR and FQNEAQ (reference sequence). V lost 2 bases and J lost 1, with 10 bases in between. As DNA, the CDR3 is TGTGCCAGCAGCTTAAGAGAGCGGGGCACAGATACGCAGTATTTT. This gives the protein CASSLRERGTDTQYF.

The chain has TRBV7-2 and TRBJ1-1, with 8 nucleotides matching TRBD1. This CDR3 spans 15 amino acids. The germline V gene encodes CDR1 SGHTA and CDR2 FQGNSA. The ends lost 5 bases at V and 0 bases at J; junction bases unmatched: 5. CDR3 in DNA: TGTGCCAGCAGCCACCGGACAGGGATGAACACTGAAGCTTTCTTT. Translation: CASSHRTGMNTEAFF.

The CDR3 nucleotides are TGTGCCAGCAGCGTAGCCCTAAGACCTGACACTGAAGCTTTCTTT. Translated, it gives CASSVALRPDTEAFF. The chain carries TRBV9 and TRBJ1-1; D call uncertain. The CDR3 totals 15 residues. Trimming pared 0 bases from V and 3 bases from J, leaving 12 bases between. CDR1 is SGDLS and CDR2 is YYNGEE in the germline V gene.

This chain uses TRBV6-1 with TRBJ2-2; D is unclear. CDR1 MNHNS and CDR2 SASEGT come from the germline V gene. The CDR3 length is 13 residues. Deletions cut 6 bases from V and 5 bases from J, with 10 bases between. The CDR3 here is CASRLESTGELFF. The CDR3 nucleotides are TGTGCCAGCAGGTTAGAATCGACCGGGGAGCTGTTTTTT.

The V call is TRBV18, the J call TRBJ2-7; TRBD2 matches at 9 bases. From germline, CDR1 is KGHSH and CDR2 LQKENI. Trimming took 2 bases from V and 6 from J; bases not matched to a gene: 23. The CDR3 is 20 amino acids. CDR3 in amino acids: CASSPVTGQGNSGRRSEQYF. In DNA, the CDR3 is TGTGCCAGCTCACCAGTGACAGGGCAGGGGAACAGCGGGAGGAGGTCCGAGCAGTACTTC.

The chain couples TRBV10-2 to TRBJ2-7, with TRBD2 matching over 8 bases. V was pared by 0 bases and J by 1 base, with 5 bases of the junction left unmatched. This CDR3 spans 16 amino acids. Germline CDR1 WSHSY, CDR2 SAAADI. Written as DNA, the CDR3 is TGCGCCAGCAGTGAGTCGGGTACTAGCGGTTCCTACGAGCAGTACTTC. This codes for CASSESGTSGSYEQYF.

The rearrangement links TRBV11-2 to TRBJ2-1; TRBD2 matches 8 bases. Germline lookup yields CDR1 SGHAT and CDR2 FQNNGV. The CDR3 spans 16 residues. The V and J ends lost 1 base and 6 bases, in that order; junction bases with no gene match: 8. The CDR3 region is CASSLATGTSLNEQFF. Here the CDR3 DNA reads TGTGCCAGCAGCTTAGCGACCGGGACTAGTCTCAATGAGCAGTTCTTC.

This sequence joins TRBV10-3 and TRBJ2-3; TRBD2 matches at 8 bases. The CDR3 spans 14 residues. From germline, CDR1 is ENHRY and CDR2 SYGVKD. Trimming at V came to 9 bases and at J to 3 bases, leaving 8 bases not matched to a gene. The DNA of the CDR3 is TGTGCCATTACCGGGACTAGTGGGACAGATACGCAGTATTTT. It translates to CAITGTSGTDTQYF.

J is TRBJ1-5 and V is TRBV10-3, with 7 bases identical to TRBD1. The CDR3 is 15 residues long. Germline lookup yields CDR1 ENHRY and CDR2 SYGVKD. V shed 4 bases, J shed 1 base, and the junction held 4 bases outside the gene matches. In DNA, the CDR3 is TGTGCCATCAGTGGTAGGACAGGAAGCAATCAGCCCCAGCATTTT. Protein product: CAISGRTGSNQPQHF.

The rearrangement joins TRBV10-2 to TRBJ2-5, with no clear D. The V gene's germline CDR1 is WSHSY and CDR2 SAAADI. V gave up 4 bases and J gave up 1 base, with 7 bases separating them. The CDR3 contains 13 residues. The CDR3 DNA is TGCGCCAGCAGTGCGCGGACCCAAGAGACCCAGTACTTC. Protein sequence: CASSARTQETQYF.